This T cell receptor (beta chain) was recovered during a study of T cells in tumors after PD-1 blockade. About the study: Some patients also took daily vismodegib 150 mg during anti-PD-1 treatment. Overall study findings and caveats: Two pre-treatment samples showed no clonal replacement between them. In squamous cell carcinoma, more than 40% of expanded exhausted clones were novel.

Turning to this clone: Its target is not known.

Germline V gives CDR1 KGHSH, CDR2 LQKENI. The V and J ends lost 3 bases and 0 bases respectively, with 12 bases between them. CDR3 size: 15 residues. Libraries were prepared by immunoSEQ multiplex PCR; TCRdb keeps only in-frame clonotypes and omits some of them. The data show 10,000 to 15,000 clones, 63% seen once. This chain connects TRBV18 to TRBJ2-7; D call uncertain. Sample: tumor tissue, taken before anti-PD-1 treatment. The source of this sequence is a human donor with cutaneous squamous cell carcinoma. DNA for the CDR3: TGTGCCAGCTCACCTTATATCGGCGACTCCTACGAGCAGTACTTC. Encoded protein: CASSPYIGDSYEQYF.